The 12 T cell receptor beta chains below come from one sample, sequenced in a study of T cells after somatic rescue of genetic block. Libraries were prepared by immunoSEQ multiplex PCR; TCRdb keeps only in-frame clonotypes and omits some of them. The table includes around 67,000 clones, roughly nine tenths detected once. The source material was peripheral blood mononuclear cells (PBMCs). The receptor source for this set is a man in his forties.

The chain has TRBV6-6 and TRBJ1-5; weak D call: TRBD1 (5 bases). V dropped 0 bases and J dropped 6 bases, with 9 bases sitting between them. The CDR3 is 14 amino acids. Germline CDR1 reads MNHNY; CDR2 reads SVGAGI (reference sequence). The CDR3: CASSYSETVQPQHF. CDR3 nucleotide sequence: TGTGCCAGCAGTTACTCAGAGACAGTTCAGCCCCAGCATTTT.

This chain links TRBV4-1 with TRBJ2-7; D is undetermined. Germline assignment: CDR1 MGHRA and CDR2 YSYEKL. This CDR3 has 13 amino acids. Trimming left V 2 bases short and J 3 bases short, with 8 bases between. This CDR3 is CASSQQRNYEQYF. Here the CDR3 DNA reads TGCGCCAGCAGCCAACAGAGAAACTACGAGCAGTACTTC.

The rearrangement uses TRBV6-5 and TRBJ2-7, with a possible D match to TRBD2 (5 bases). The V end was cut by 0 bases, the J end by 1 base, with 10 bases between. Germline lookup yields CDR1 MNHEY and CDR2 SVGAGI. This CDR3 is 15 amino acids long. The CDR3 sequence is CASSYSSSGSYEQYF. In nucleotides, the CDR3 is TGTGCCAGCAGTTACTCATCGAGCGGTTCCTACGAGCAGTACTTC.

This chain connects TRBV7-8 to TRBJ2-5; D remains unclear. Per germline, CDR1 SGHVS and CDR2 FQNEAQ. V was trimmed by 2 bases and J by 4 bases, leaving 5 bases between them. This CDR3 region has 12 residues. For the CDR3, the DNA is TGTGCCAGCAGCTTATCCGGAGAGACCCAGTACTTC. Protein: CASSLSGETQYF.

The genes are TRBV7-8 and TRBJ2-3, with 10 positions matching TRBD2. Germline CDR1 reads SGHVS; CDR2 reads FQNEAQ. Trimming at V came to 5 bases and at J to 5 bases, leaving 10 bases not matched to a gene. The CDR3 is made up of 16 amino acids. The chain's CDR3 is CASSTGLAPLVDTQYF. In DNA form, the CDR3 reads TGTGCCAGCAGCACGGGACTAGCGCCTCTGGTAGATACGCAGTATTTT.

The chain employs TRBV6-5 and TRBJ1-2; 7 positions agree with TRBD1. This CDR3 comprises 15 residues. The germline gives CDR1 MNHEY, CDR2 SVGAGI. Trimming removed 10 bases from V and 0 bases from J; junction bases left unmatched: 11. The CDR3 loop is CAIARDRRTNYGYTF. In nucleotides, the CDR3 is TGTGCCATCGCCCGGGACAGACGTACTAACTATGGCTACACCTTC.

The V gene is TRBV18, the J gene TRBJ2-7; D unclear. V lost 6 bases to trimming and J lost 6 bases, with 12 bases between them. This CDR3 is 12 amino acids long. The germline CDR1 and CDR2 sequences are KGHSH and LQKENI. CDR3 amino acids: CASSPNPLEQYF. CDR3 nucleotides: TGTGCCAGCTCCCCAAACCCCCTCGAGCAGTACTTC.

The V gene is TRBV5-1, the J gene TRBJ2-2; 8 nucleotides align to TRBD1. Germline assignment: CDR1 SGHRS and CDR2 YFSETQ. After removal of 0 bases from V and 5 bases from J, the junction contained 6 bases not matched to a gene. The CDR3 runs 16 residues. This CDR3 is CASSLGQGAKTGELFF. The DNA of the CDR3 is TGCGCCAGCAGCTTGGGGCAGGGGGCTAAGACCGGGGAGCTGTTTTTT.

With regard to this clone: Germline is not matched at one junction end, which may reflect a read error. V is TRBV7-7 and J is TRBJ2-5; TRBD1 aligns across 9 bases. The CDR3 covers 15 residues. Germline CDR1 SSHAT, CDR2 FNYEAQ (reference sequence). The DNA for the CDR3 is TGTGCTAGCAGTCCGACAGGGGGTTACCAAGAGACCCAGTACTTC. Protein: CASSPTGGYQETQYF.

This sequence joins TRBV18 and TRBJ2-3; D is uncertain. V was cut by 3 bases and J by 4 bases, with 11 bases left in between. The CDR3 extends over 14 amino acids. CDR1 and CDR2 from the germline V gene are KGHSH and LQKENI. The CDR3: CASSPGPEADTQYF. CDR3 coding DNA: TGTGCCAGCTCACCTGGACCAGAGGCAGATACGCAGTATTTT.

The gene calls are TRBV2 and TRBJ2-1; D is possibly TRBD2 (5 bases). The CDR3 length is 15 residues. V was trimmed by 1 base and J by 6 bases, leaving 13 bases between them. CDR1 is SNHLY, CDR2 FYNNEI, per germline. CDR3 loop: CASSEGRIEGNEQFF. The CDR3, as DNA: TGTGCCAGCAGTGAAGGTAGGATAGAGGGCAATGAGCAGTTCTTC.

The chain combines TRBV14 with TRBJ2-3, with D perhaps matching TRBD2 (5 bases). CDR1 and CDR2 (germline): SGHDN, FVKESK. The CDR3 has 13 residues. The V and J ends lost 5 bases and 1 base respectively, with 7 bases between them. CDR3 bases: TGTGCCAGCAGCGAGAGGGGCACAGATACGCAGTATTTT. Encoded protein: CASSERGTDTQYF.